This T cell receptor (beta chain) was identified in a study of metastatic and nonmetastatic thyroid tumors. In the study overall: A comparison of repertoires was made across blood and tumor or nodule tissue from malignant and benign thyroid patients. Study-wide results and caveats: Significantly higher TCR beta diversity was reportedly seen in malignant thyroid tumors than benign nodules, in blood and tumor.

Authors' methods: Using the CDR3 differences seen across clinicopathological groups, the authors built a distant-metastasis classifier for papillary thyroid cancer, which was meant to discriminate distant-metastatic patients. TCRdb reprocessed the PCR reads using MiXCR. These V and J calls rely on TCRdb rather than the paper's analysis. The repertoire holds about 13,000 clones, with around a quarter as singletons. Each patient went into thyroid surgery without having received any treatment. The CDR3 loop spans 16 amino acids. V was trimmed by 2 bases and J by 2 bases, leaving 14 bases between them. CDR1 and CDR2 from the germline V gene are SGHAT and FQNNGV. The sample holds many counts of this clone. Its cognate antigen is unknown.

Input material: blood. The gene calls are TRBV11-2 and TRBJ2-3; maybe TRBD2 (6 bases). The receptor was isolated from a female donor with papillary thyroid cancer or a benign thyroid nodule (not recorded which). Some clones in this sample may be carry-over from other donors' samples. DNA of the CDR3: TGTGCCAGCAGCTTACGAAGCGGGCGATACACAGATACGCAGTATTTT. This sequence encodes CASSLRSGRYTDTQYF.